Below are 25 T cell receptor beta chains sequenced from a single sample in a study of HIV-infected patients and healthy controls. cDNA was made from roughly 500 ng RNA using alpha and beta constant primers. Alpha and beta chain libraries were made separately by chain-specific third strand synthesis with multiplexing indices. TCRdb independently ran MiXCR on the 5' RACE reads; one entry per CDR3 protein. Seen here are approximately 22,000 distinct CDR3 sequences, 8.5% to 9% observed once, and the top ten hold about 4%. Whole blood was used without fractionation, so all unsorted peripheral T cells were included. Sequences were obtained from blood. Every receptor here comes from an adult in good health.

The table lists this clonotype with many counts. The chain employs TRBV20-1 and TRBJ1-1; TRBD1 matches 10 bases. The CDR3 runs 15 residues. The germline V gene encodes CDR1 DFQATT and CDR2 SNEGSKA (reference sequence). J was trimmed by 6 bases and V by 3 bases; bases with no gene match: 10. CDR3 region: CSASPGTGAPPEAFF. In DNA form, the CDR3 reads TGCAGTGCTAGTCCCGGGACAGGGGCTCCTCCTGAAGCTTTCTTT.

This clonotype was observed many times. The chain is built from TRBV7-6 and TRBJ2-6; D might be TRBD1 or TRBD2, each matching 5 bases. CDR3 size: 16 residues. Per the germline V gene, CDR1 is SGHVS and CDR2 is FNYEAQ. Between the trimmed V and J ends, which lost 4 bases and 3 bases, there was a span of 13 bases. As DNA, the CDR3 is TGTGCCAGCAGCTCACCCGGGGCCGGTGGGGCCAACGTCCTGACTTTC. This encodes CASSSPGAGGANVLTF.

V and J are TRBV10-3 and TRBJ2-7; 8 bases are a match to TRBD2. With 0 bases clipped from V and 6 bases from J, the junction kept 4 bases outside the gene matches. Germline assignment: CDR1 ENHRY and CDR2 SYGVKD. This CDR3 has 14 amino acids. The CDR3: CAISESLGGVEQYF. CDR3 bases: TGTGCCATCAGTGAGTCCCTCGGGGGGGTCGAGCAGTACTTC.

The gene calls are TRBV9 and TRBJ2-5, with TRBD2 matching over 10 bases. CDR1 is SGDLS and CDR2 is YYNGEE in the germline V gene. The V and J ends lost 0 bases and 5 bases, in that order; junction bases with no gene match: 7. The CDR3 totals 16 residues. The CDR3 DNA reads TGTGCCAGCAGCGTAGGGGCTAGCGGGGGTATTGAGACCCAGTACTTC. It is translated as CASSVGASGGIETQYF.

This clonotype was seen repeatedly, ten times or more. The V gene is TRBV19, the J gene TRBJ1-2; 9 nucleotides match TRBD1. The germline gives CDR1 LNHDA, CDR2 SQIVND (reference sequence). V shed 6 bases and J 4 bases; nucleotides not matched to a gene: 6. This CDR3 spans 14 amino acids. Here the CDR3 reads CASRMGTGSYGYTF. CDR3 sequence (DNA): TGTGCCAGTAGGATGGGGACAGGGTCCTATGGCTACACCTTC.

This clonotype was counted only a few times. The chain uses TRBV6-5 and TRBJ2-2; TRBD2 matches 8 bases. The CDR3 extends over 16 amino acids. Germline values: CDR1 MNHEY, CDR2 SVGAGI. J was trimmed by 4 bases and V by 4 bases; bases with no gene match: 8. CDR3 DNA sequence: TGTGCCAGCAGTTTCGGGAGGGGAACGTCCACCGGGGAGCTGTTTTTT. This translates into CASSFGRGTSTGELFF.

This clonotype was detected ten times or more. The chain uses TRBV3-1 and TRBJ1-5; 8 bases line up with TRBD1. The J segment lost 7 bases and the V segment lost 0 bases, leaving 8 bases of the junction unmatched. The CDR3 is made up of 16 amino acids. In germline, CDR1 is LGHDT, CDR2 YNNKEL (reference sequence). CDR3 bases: TGTGCCAGCAGCCAAGATCCGGGACAGGTAGGACAGCCCCAGCATTTT. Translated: CASSQDPGQVGQPQHF.

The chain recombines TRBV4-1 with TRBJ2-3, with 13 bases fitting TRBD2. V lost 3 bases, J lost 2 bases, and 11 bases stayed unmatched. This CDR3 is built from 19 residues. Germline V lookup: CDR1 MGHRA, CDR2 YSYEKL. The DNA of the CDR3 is TGCGCCAGCAGCCACGGATGGCGGACTAGCGGGGGATACACAGATACGCAGTATTTT. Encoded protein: CASSHGWRTSGGYTDTQYF.

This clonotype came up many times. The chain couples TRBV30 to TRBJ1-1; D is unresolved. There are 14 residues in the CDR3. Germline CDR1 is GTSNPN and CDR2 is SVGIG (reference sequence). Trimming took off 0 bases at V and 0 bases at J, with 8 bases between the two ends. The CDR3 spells CAWSVSVMNTEAFF. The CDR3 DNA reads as TGTGCCTGGAGTGTTTCCGTCATGAACACTGAAGCTTTCTTT. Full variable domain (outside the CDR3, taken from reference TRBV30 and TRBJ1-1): SQTIHQWPATLVQPVGSPLSLECTVEGTSNPNLYWYRQAAGRGLQLLFYSVGIGQISSEVPQNLSASRPQDRQFILSSKKLLLSDSGFYLCAWSVSVMNTEAFFGQGTRLTVV.

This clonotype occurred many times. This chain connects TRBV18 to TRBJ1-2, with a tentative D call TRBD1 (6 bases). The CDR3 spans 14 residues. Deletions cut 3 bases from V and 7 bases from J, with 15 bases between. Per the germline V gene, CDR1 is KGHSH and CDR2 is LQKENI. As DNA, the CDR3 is TGTGCCAGCTCACCCCTAGGGGACACCCCTGGCTACACCTTC. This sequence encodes CASSPLGDTPGYTF. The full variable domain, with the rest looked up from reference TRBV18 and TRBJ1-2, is NAGVMQNPRHLVRRRGQEARLRCSPMKGHSHVYWYRQLPEEGLKFMVYLQKENIIDESGMPKERFSAEFPKEGPSILRIQQVVRGDSAAYFCASSPLGDTPGYTFGSGTRLTVV.

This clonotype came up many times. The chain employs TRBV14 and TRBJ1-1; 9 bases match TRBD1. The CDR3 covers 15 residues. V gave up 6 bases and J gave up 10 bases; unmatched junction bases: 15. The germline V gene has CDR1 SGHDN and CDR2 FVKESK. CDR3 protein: CASSQTGGIFGGAFF. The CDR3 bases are TGTGCCAGCAGTCAGACAGGGGGTATATTTGGCGGAGCTTTCTTT.

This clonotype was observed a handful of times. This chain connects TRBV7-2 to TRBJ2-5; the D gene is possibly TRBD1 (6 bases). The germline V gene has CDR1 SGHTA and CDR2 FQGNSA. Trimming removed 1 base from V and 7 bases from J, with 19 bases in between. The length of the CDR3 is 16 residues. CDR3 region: CASSLGRQVTGGTQYF. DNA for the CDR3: TGTGCCAGCAGCTTAGGAAGACAGGTCACCGGCGGGACCCAGTACTTC.

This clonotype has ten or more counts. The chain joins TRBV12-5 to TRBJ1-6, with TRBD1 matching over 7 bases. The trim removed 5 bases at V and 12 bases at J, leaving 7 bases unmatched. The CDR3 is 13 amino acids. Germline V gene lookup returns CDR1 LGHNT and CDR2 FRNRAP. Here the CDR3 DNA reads TGTGCTAGTGGTACAGGGGAAGGAGGACCCCTCCACTTT. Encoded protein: CASGTGEGGPLHF.

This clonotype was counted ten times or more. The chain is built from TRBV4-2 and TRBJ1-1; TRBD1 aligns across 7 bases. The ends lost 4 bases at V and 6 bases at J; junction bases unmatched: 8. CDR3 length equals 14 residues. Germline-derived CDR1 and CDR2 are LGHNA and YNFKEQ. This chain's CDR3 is CASSLSPGGAEAFF. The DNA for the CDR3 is TGTGCCAGCAGCCTCTCGCCAGGGGGGGCTGAAGCTTTCTTT.

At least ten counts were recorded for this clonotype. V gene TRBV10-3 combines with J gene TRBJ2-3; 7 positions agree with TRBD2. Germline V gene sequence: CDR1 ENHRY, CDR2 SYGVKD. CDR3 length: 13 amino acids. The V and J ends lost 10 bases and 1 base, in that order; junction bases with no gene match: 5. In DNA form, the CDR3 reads TGTGCCACCGGGGCGGGGGGCACAGATACGCAGTATTTT. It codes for CATGAGGTDTQYF.

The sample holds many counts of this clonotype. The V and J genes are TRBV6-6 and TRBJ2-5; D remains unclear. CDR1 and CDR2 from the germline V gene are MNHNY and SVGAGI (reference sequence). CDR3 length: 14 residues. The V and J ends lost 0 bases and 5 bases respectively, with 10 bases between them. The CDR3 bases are TGTGCCAGCAGTTACTCATTACAATATGAGACCCAGTACTTC. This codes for CASSYSLQYETQYF.

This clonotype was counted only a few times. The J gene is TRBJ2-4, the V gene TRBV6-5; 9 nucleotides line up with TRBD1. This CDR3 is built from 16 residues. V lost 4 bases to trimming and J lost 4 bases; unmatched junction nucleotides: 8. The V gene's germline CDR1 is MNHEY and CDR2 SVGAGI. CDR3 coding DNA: TGTGCCAGCAGTTCAGAAGGGACAGGGTCAAAAAACATTCAGTACTTC. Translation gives CASSSEGTGSKNIQYF.

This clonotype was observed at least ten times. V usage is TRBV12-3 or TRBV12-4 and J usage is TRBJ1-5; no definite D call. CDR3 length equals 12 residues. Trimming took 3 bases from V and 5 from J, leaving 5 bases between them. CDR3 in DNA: TGTGCCAGCAGTTTTCTGGATCAGCCCCAGCATTTT. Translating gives CASSFLDQPQHF.

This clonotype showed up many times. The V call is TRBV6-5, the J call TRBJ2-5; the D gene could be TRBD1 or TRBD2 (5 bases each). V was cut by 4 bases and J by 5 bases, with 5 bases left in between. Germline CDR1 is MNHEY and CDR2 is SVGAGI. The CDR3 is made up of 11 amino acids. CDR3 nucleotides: TGTGCCAGCAGTTGGGGGGAGACCCAGTACTTC. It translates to CASSWGETQYF.

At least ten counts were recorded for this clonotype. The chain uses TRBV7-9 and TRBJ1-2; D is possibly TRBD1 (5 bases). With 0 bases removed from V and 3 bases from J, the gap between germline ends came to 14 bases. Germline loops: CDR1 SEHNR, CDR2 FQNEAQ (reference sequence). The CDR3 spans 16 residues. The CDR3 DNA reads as TGTGCCAGCAGCTTAGCTTTTGGACAAACCCACTATGGCTACACCTTC. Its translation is CASSLAFGQTHYGYTF.

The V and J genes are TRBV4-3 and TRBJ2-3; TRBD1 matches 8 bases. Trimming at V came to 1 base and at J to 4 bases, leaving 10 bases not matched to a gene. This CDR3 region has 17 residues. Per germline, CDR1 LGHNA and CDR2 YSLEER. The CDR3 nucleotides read TGCGCCAGCAGCCAAGGCTACAGGGGGAATGAAGCAGATACGCAGTATTTT. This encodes CASSQGYRGNEADTQYF.

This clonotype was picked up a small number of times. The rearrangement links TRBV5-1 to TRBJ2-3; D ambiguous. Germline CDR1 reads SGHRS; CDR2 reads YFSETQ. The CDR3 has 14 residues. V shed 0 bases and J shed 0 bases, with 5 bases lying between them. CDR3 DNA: TGCGCCAGCAGCTTGGGACAAAGCACAGATACGCAGTATTTT. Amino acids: CASSLGQSTDTQYF.

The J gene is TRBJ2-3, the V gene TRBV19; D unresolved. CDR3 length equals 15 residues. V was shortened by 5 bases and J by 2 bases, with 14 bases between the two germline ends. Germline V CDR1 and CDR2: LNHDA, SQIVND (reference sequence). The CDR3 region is CASSPLDRATDTQYF. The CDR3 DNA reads TGTGCCAGTAGTCCCTTGGATCGGGCCACAGATACGCAGTATTTT.

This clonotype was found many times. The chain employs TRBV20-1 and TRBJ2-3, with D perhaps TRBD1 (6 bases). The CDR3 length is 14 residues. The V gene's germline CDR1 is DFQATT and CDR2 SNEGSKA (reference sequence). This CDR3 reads CSLVQGDSADTQYF. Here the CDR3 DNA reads TGCAGCTTGGTACAGGGTGACAGTGCAGATACGCAGTATTTT.

The CDR3 DNA follows: TGTGCCAGCAGCCCCGGGTTGGGGGGTCCTGAAGCTTTCTTT. Protein product: CASSPGLGGPEAFF. The J gene is TRBJ1-1, the V gene TRBV13, with D possibly matching TRBD1 (5 bases). CDR3 length: 14 amino acids. Between the trimmed V and J ends, which lost 5 bases and 6 bases, there was a span of 16 bases. In germline, CDR1 is PRHDT, CDR2 FYEKMQ (reference sequence).